The T cell receptor (beta chain) under discussion was sequenced for a study of CD8 T cells in ankylosing spondylitis. TCRdb reanalysed the 5' RACE reads using MiXCR and keeps one entry per CDR3 protein. The data hold fewer than 500,000 distinct CDR3 sequences, with 25% to 30% observed a single time. Notes on the study in general: A TCR beta motif of 7 or 8 highly homologous variants appeared characteristic of ankylosing spondylitis blood.

Of note for this clonotype: Its specificity is unknown.

The receptor's source is a male donor with ankylosing spondylitis. Source material: blood, either unsorted or a sorted T cell fraction (not recorded which).

CDR3 region: CASSSGTGSGELFF. In nucleotides, the CDR3 is TGCGCCAGCAGCTCCGGGACAGGGTCCGGGGAGCTGTTTTTT. The rearrangement links TRBV5-1 to TRBJ2-2; 9 bases fit TRBD1. Trimming cost V 3 bases and J 6 bases; bases outside gene matches: 3. CDR3 length: 14 amino acids. Germline assignment: CDR1 SGHRS and CDR2 YFSETQ. Filled out from reference TRBV5-1 and TRBJ2-2, the complete variable domain reads KAGVTQTPRYLIKTRGQQVTLSCSPISGHRSVSWYQQTPGQGLQFLFEYFSETQRNKGNFPGRFSGRQFSNSRSEMNVSTLELGDSALYLCASSSGTGSGELFFGEGSRLTVL.